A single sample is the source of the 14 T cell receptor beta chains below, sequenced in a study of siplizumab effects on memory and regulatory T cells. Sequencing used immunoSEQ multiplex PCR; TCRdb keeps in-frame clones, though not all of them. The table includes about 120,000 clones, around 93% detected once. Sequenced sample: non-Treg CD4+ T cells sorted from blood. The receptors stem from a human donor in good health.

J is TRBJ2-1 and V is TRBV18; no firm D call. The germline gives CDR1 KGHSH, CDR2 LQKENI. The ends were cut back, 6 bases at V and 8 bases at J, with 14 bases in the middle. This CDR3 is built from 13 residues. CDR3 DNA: TGTGCCAGCTCTCGAAATACTGGGGATGAGCAGTTCTTC. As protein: CASSRNTGDEQFF.

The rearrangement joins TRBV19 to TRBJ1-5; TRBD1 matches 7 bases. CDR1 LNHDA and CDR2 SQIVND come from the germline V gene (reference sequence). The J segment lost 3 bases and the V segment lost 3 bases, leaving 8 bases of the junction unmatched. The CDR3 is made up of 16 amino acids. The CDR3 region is CASSIRYRGNNQPQHF. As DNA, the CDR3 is TGTGCCAGTAGTATTAGGTACAGGGGAAACAATCAGCCCCAGCATTTT. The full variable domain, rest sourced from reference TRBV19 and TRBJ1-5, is DGGITQSPKYLFRKEGQNVTLSCEQNLNHDAMYWYRQDPGQGLRLIYYSQIVNDFQKGDIAEGYSVSREKKESFPLTVTSAQKNPTAFYLCASSIRYRGNNQPQHFGDGTRLSIL.

CDR3: CASSHFRTPDIHNEQFF. CDR3 in DNA: TGCGCCAGCAGCCACTTCCGGACGCCAGATATCCACAATGAGCAGTTCTTC. The J gene is TRBJ2-1, the V gene TRBV4-3; D ambiguous. Per germline, CDR1 LGHNA and CDR2 YSLEER. The CDR3 is 17 residues long. Trimming took off 3 bases at V and 5 bases at J, with 20 bases between the two ends.

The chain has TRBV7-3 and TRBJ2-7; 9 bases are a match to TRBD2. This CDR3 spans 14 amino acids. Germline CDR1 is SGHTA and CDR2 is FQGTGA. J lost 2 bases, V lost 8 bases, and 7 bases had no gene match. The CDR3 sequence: CASSRTSDTYEQYF. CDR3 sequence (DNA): TGTGCCAGCTCCCGGACTAGCGACACCTACGAGCAGTACTTC.

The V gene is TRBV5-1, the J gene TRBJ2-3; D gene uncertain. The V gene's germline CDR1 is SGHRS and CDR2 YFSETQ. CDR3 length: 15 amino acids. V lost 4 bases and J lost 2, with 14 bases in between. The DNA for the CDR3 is TGCGCCAGCAGCAGACGGCAGGCCCTCACAGATACGCAGTATTTT. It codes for CASSRRQALTDTQYF.

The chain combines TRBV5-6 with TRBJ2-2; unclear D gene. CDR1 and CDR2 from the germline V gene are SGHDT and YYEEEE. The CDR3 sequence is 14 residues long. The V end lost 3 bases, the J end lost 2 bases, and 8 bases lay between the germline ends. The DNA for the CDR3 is TGTGCCAGCAGCTGGGTCTATAACACCGGGGAGCTGTTTTTT. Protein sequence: CASSWVYNTGELFF.

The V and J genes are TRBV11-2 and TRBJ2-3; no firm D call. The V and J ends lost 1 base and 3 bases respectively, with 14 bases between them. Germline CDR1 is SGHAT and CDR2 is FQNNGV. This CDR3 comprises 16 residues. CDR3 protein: CASSLAHGLGTDTQYF. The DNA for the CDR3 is TGTGCCAGCAGCTTAGCCCACGGGTTGGGGACAGATACGCAGTATTTT.

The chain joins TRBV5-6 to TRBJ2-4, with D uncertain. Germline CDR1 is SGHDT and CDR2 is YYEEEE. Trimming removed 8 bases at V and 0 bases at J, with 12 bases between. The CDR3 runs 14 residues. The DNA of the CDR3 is TGTGCCAGGAGATTATATGTAGCCAAAAACATTCAGTACTTC. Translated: CARRLYVAKNIQYF.

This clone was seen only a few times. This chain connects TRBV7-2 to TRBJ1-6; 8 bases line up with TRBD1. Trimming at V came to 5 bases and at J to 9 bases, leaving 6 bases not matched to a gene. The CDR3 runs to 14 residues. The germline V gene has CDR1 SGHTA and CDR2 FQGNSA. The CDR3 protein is CASSRQGRSSPLHF. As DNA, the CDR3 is TGTGCCAGCAGCCGACAGGGGAGGTCTTCACCCCTCCACTTT.

The CDR3 coding sequence is TGTGCCAGCAGCTTCGGGAGCTCTGGGGCCAACGTCCTGACTTTC. Protein product: CASSFGSSGANVLTF. The rearrangement joins TRBV7-9 to TRBJ2-6; maybe TRBD2 (6 bases). Germline CDR1 SEHNR, CDR2 FQNEAQ (reference sequence). V lost 3 bases, J lost 0 bases, and 6 bases lay in between. The CDR3 length is 15 residues. Complete variable domain (other parts from reference TRBV7-9 and TRBJ2-6): DTGVSQNPRHKITKRGQNVTFRCDPISEHNRLYWYRQTLGQGPEFLTYFQNEAQLEKSRLLSDRFSAERPKGSFSTLEIQRTEQGDSAMYLCASSFGSSGANVLTFGAGSRLTVL.

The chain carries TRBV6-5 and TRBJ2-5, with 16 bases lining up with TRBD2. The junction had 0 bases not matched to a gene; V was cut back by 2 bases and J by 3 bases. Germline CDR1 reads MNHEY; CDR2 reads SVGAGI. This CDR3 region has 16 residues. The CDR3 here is CASSYGTSGGEETQYF. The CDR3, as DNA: TGTGCCAGCAGTTACGGGACTAGCGGGGGGGAAGAGACCCAGTACTTC.

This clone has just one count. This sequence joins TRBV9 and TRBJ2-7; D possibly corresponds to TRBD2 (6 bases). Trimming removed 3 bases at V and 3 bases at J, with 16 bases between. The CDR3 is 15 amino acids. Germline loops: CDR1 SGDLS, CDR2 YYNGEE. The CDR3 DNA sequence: TGTGCCAGCAGCGCCGGGAGTGGGAATTTCTACGAGCAGTACTTC. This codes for CASSAGSGNFYEQYF.

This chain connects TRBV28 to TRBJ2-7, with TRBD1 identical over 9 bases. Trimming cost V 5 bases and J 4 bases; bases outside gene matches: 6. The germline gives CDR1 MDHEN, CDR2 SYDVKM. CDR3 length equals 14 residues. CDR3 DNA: TGTGCCAGCAGTCCCGGGACAGGGCCGTACGAGCAGTACTTC. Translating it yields CASSPGTGPYEQYF.

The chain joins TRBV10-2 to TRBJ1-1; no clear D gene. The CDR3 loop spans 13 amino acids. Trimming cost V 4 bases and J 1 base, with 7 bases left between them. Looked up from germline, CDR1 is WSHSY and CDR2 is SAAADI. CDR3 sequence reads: CASSGQANTEAFF. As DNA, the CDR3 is TGCGCCAGCAGTGGGCAGGCGAACACTGAAGCTTTCTTT.